Below are 32 T cell receptor beta chains sequenced from a single sample in a study of blood T cell repertoires in COVID-19. Using immunoSEQ multiplex PCR, the repertoire was profiled, and TCRdb retains in-frame clones only, with some absent. The profile shows approximately 72,000 clones, about 82% of them singletons. Sequencing used peripheral blood. These receptors were obtained from a man between 45 and 60 years old with acute or convalescent COVID-19.

This clone was recorded a few times. The rearrangement uses TRBV3-1 (or the pseudogene TRBV3-2) and TRBJ1-4, with a possible D match to TRBD1 (6 bases). CDR3 length: 14 residues. With 7 bases removed from V and 4 bases from J, the gap between germline ends came to 13 bases. CDR1 and CDR2 (germline): LGHDT, YNNKEL (reference sequence). The CDR3 loop is CASKPGHLNEKLFF. The CDR3 DNA reads as TGTGCCAGCAAACCGGGACACCTTAATGAAAAACTGTTTTTT.

Regarding this clone: One junction end does not reproduce the germline sequence, and a read error may be involved. The chain couples TRBV7-2 to TRBJ2-3; 9 bases align to TRBD2. This CDR3 is 16 amino acids long. CDR1 is SGHTA and CDR2 is FQGNSA in the germline V gene. The CDR3 spells CASSLAGPVRTDTQYF. The DNA of the CDR3 is TGTGCCAGCAGCCTAGCGGGGCCGGTCCGCACAGATACGCAGTATTTT.

The J gene is TRBJ1-2, the V gene TRBV6-1; a possible D gene is TRBD1 (5 bases). The CDR3 is 16 amino acids. Germline CDR1 is MNHNS and CDR2 is SASEGT. With 2 bases removed from V and 2 bases from J, the gap between germline ends came to 15 bases. The CDR3 DNA reads TGTGCCAGCAGTGAAAGTTGGGGGGGGGAGAACTATGGCTACACCTTC. This gives the protein CASSESWGGENYGYTF.

V and J are TRBV5-6 and TRBJ2-2; 7 nucleotides align to TRBD2. The CDR3 is made up of 14 amino acids. Germline CDR1 is SGHDT and CDR2 is YYEEEE. J lost 7 bases, V lost 5 bases, and 8 bases had no gene match. The CDR3 is CASSRRGSDGELFF. CDR3 coding DNA: TGTGCCAGCAGTCGGCGGGGGAGCGACGGGGAGCTGTTTTTT.

The rearrangement uses TRBV27 and TRBJ2-7; 10 bases match TRBD1. Germline CDR1 is MNHEY and CDR2 is SMNVEV (reference sequence). CDR3 length: 16 amino acids. The ends lost 0 bases at V and 2 bases at J; junction bases unmatched: 4. This CDR3 reads CASSLSGQGGPYEQYF. The CDR3, as DNA: TGTGCCAGCAGTTTATCCGGACAGGGGGGTCCCTACGAGCAGTACTTC.

This clone was seen a single time. This rearrangement joins TRBV7-6 to TRBJ2-1; D is perhaps TRBD2 (6 bases). This CDR3 region has 14 residues. The V gene's germline CDR1 is SGHVS and CDR2 FNYEAQ. Trimming removed 3 bases at V and 7 bases at J, with 13 bases between. The CDR3 bases are TGTGCCAGCAGCTTTGTCGGTAGCGGTAATGAGCAGTTCTTC. It is translated as CASSFVGSGNEQFF.

The chain couples TRBV7-3 to TRBJ2-1; D ambiguous. Trimming cost V 5 bases and J 7 bases, with 12 bases left between them. Per germline, CDR1 SGHTA and CDR2 FQGTGA. The CDR3 is made up of 13 amino acids. DNA for the CDR3: TGTGCCAGCAGCATGGGCCCTCGGAATGAGCAGTTCTTC. Encoded protein: CASSMGPRNEQFF.

V usage is TRBV2 and J usage is TRBJ1-1, with TRBD1 identical over 11 bases. The V gene end was trimmed by 7 bases and the J gene end by 6 bases; junction bases not matched to a gene: 13. The CDR3 covers 16 residues. Germline lookup yields CDR1 SNHLY and CDR2 FYNNEI. CDR3 amino acids: CASIPHGGTGGSEAFF. The CDR3 DNA reads as TGTGCCAGCATCCCCCACGGAGGGACAGGGGGATCTGAAGCTTTCTTT.

V and J are TRBV6-6 and TRBJ2-7, with a weak D call TRBD2 (5 bases). Per the germline V gene, CDR1 is MNHNY and CDR2 is SVGAGI (reference sequence). Trimming took off 4 bases at V and 2 bases at J, with 6 bases between the two ends. The CDR3 runs 12 residues. CDR3 loop: CASSFGTYEQYF. DNA of the CDR3: TGTGCCAGCAGTTTCGGGACCTACGAGCAGTACTTC.

The chain has TRBV23-1 and TRBJ1-3; D call uncertain. TRBV23-1 falls under the ORF class, with uncertain function. The CDR3 covers 15 residues. Trimming stripped 6 bases from V and 5 bases from J, with 17 bases between. The CDR3 is CASRFRVGCRNTIYF. CDR3 DNA: TGCGCCAGCAGGTTCCGGGTTGGCTGTCGAAACACCATATATTTT.

The gene calls are TRBV18 and TRBJ2-1; TRBD2 matches 8 bases. The CDR3 has 18 amino acids. The germline CDR1 and CDR2 sequences are KGHSH and LQKENI. The V and J ends lost 3 bases and 3 bases, in that order; junction bases with no gene match: 13. The CDR3 sequence: CASSPRAGGTTHYNEQFF. CDR3 nucleotide sequence: TGTGCCAGCTCACCCAGGGCGGGGGGAACAACCCACTACAATGAGCAGTTCTTC. The full variable domain, in which reference TRBV18 and TRBJ2-1 provide the parts outside the CDR3, is NAGVMQNPRHLVRRRGQEARLRCSPMKGHSHVYWYRQLPEEGLKFMVYLQKENIIDESGMPKERFSAEFPKEGPSILRIQQVVRGDSAAYFCASSPRAGGTTHYNEQFFGPGTRLTVL.

The chain joins TRBV7-6 to TRBJ2-1, with D possibly being TRBD2 (5 bases). The CDR3 contains 14 residues. Trimming removed 1 base at V and 9 bases at J, with 13 bases between. Germline CDR1 reads SGHVS; CDR2 reads FNYEAQ. CDR3 in DNA: TGTGCCAGCAGCTTAGGGGCCCGGGAATTTGAGCAGTTCTTC. As protein: CASSLGAREFEQFF.

This chain connects TRBV29-1 to TRBJ2-2; no clear D. V lost 2 bases and J lost 6, with 13 bases in between. This CDR3 comprises 14 residues. Germline CDR1 and CDR2: SQVTM and ANQGSEA. This chain's CDR3 is CSVEPQNGAGELFF. CDR3 DNA: TGCAGCGTTGAACCCCAGAATGGTGCCGGGGAGCTGTTTTTT.

In this sample, this clone turned up once. This rearrangement joins TRBV2 to TRBJ2-1, with D possibly being TRBD1 (5 bases). CDR1 is SNHLY, CDR2 FYNNEI, per germline. The CDR3 has 12 residues. The CDR3 coding sequence is TGTGGGGGCGGCCGACTCCAGAATGAGCAGTTCTTC. Translated: CGGGRLQNEQFF.

The count of this clone is one. V usage is TRBV19 and J usage is TRBJ2-4, with a weak D call TRBD2 (6 bases). The V and J ends lost 5 bases and 0 bases respectively, with 17 bases between them. The CDR3 runs 17 residues. Germline CDR1 and CDR2: LNHDA and SQIVND (reference sequence). The CDR3 region is CASSVRLDTLAKNIQYF. The DNA of the CDR3 is TGTGCCAGTAGTGTGAGACTAGATACCTTAGCCAAAAACATTCAGTACTTC.

This chain uses TRBV20-1 with TRBJ2-1; 7 bases agree with TRBD2. This CDR3 comprises 10 residues. V was pared by 5 bases and J by 13 bases, with 5 bases of the junction left unmatched. Germline V gives CDR1 DFQATT, CDR2 SNEGSKA (reference sequence). CDR3 in amino acids: CSAARGDQFF. The DNA for the CDR3 is TGCAGTGCTGCCCGGGGGGACCAGTTCTTC.

V is TRBV9 and J is TRBJ1-1; D gene ambiguous. Germline-derived CDR1 and CDR2 are SGDLS and YYNGEE. The V end lost 0 bases, the J end lost 1 base, and 7 bases lay between the germline ends. This CDR3 is 14 amino acids long. CDR3 region: CASSVEYWNTEAFF. Here the CDR3 DNA reads TGTGCCAGCAGCGTAGAATATTGGAACACTGAAGCTTTCTTT.

This clone was observed a handful of times. The V gene is TRBV3-1 (or the pseudogene TRBV3-2), the J gene TRBJ2-5; 8 bases are a match to TRBD2. Germline-derived CDR1 and CDR2 are LGHDT and YNNKEL (reference sequence). This CDR3 has 18 amino acids. The J segment lost 5 bases and the V segment lost 0 bases, leaving 14 bases of the junction unmatched. CDR3 bases: TGTGCCAGCAGCCAAGATCAACTTAGCGGGGCCTCGGGGGAGACCCAGTACTTC. Translating it yields CASSQDQLSGASGETQYF.

The chain has TRBV6-6 and TRBJ1-6; a weak D match, TRBD1 (6 bases). With 3 bases removed from V and 5 bases from J, the gap between germline ends came to 11 bases. The length of the CDR3 is 15 residues. From germline, CDR1 is MNHNY and CDR2 SVGAGI (reference sequence). For the CDR3, the DNA is TGTGCCAGCAGTTATTCAGGGGCGAATAATTCACCCCTCCACTTT. Amino acid sequence: CASSYSGANNSPLHF.

The genes are TRBV7-2 and TRBJ1-5; D remains unclear. V lost 1 base and J 2 bases, leaving 9 bases between the germline ends. Germline lookup yields CDR1 SGHTA and CDR2 FQGNSA. The CDR3 is 15 residues long. The CDR3 region has the DNA TGTGCCAGCAGCTTAGAAGTCTTAGGCAATCAGCCCCAGCATTTT. Translating gives CASSLEVLGNQPQHF.

The chain uses TRBV5-8 and TRBJ1-6; unclear D gene. The V gene lost 0 bases and the J gene lost 4 bases, with 8 bases spanning the gap. This CDR3 contains 15 residues. Germline V lookup: CDR1 SGHTS, CDR2 YDEGEE. CDR3 bases: TGTGCCAGCAGCTTGGTGGCGGTTTATAATTCACCCCTCCACTTT. Its protein product is CASSLVAVYNSPLHF.

V gene TRBV29-1 combines with J gene TRBJ2-3; 10 nucleotides agree with TRBD1. The ends lost 5 bases at V and 3 bases at J; junction bases unmatched: 5. Germline V CDR1 and CDR2: SQVTM, ANQGSEA. CDR3 length equals 14 residues. Here the CDR3 DNA reads TGCAGCGTTAAGGACAGGGGGTGGACAGATACGCAGTATTTT. It encodes CSVKDRGWTDTQYF.

This chain joins TRBV10-3 and TRBJ1-2, with 9 bases matching TRBD1. Germline loops: CDR1 ENHRY, CDR2 SYGVKD. The CDR3 extends over 16 amino acids. V lost 8 bases, J lost 2 bases, and 12 bases stayed unmatched. CDR3 sequence: CAIRPGDREVNYGYTF. CDR3 bases: TGTGCCATCCGGCCAGGGGACAGGGAAGTCAACTATGGCTACACCTTC.

V and J are TRBV4-1 and TRBJ2-3; TRBD2 agrees at 10 bases. J lost 0 bases, V lost 1 base, and 7 bases had no gene match. CDR1 is MGHRA and CDR2 is YSYEKL in the germline V gene. The CDR3 spans 18 residues. The DNA for the CDR3 is TGCGCCAGCAGCCAAGTTCTCTCTAGCGGGGGTAGCACAGATACGCAGTATTTT. It is translated as CASSQVLSSGGSTDTQYF.

V and J are TRBV30 and TRBJ2-5; 9 positions agree with TRBD2. The CDR3 runs 14 residues. Germline values: CDR1 GTSNPN, CDR2 SVGIG (reference sequence). J lost 5 bases, V lost 3 bases, and 7 bases had no gene match. The chain's CDR3 is CAWSGTSYGETQYF. Written as DNA, the CDR3 is TGTGCCTGGAGCGGGACTAGCTATGGCGAGACCCAGTACTTC. Full variable domain (rest looked up from reference TRBV30 and TRBJ2-5): SQTIHQWPATLVQPVGSPLSLECTVEGTSNPNLYWYRQAAGRGLQLLFYSVGIGQISSEVPQNLSASRPQDRQFILSSKKLLLSDSGFYLCAWSGTSYGETQYFGPGTRLLVL.

The rearrangement joins TRBV4-2 to TRBJ2-4; perhaps TRBD1 as D (6 bases). V was trimmed by 1 base and J by 0 bases, leaving 10 bases between them. In germline, CDR1 is LGHNA, CDR2 YNFKEQ. CDR3 length: 16 amino acids. The CDR3, as DNA: TGTGCCAGCAGCCAAGGGGGGCCACTAGCCAAAAACATTCAGTACTTC. This translates into CASSQGGPLAKNIQYF.

The chain carries TRBV6-1 and TRBJ2-7, with TRBD1 matching 8 bases. The germline gives CDR1 MNHNS, CDR2 SASEGT. The CDR3 totals 18 residues. The V gene end was trimmed by 4 bases and the J gene end by 2 bases; junction bases not matched to a gene: 16. Here the CDR3 DNA reads TGTGCCAGCAGTGCCCGAACAGGGGGTTTTTCCTCTACCTACGAGCAGTACGTC. It codes for CASSARTGGFSSTYEQYV.

This chain joins TRBV7-3 and TRBJ2-1; 10 bases are a match to TRBD2. This CDR3 is 15 amino acids long. J was trimmed by 9 bases and V by 1 base; bases with no gene match: 6. Germline loops: CDR1 SGHTA, CDR2 FQGTGA. CDR3: CASSLIPAGGREQFF. The CDR3 DNA follows: TGTGCCAGCAGCTTAATTCCAGCGGGGGGGCGTGAGCAGTTCTTC.

The chain recombines TRBV2 with TRBJ1-6, with 10 positions matching TRBD1. The CDR3 consists of 14 residues. The V gene's germline CDR1 is SNHLY and CDR2 FYNNEI. Germline trimming cut 4 bases from V and 7 bases from J; bases unmatched to any gene: 1. The CDR3 reads CASSVDRGNSPLHF. The CDR3 DNA reads as TGTGCCAGCAGTGTGGACAGGGGGAATTCACCCCTCCACTTT.

The chain combines TRBV19 with TRBJ1-2, with 8 positions matching TRBD1. Germline V gene lookup returns CDR1 LNHDA and CDR2 SQIVND (reference sequence). V gave up 5 bases and J gave up 4 bases; unmatched junction bases: 9. The CDR3 extends over 15 amino acids. The CDR3 sequence: CASSPTGGIGYGYTF. DNA of the CDR3: TGTGCCAGTAGTCCCACAGGGGGAATCGGCTATGGCTACACCTTC.

The chain carries TRBV28 and TRBJ2-1; a possible D gene is TRBD2 (5 bases). Looked up from germline, CDR1 is MDHEN and CDR2 is SYDVKM. This CDR3 is 14 amino acids long. V lost 5 bases to trimming and J lost 8 bases, with 16 bases between them. CDR3 coding DNA: TGTGCCAGCAGTCCCTTGGGCGAGGAGGATGAGCAGTTCTTC. It codes for CASSPLGEEDEQFF. The entire variable domain, with the rest obtained from reference TRBV28 and TRBJ2-1, is as follows: DVKVTQSSRYLVKRTGEKVFLECVQDMDHENMFWYRQDPGLGLRLIYFSYDVKMKEKGDIPEGYSVSREKKERFSLILESASTNQTSMYLCASSPLGEEDEQFFGPGTRLTVL.

The V and J genes are TRBV11-2 and TRBJ2-3, with D perhaps TRBD1 (6 bases). The germline gives CDR1 SGHAT, CDR2 FQNNGV. This CDR3 is built from 13 residues. V was trimmed by 5 bases and J by 1 base, leaving 7 bases between them. CDR3 amino acids: CASSPGGTDTQYF. CDR3 DNA sequence: TGTGCCAGCAGCCCAGGGGGCACAGATACGCAGTATTTT. Looking up the rest from reference TRBV11-2 and TRBJ2-3 gives the full variable domain: EAGVAQSPRYKIIEKRQSVAFWCNPISGHATLYWYQQILGQGPKLLIQFQNNGVVDDSQLPKDRFSAERLKGVDSTLKIQPAKLEDSAVYLCASSPGGTDTQYFGPGTRLTVL.